This T cell receptor (beta chain) was profiled in a study of T cell repertoires in cytomegalovirus infection. Study-wide context: Selection of CMV epitopes for the study included recently identified HLA-C-restricted and well-studied HLA-B-restricted ones. Both a matching HLA type and CMV infection were indicated by public TCR beta signatures. Study-level points and caveats: Within the response measured ex vivo, HLA-C-restricted CMV-specific TCR beta clonotypes were dominant.

TCRdb analysed the reads with MiXCR anew, one entry per CDR3 protein. Among fewer than 1,000,000 distinct CDR3 sequences listed, approximately 30% were seen once. J lost 0 bases, V lost 5 bases, and 12 bases had no gene match. This CDR3 comprises 19 residues. The germline V gene has CDR1 PRHDT and CDR2 FYEKMQ (reference sequence). Worth noting for this clonotype: What it binds is unknown.

This receptor was obtained from a human donor in good health (CMV status not recorded). Some clones in this sample may be carry-over from other donors' samples. The source material was cultured CD8+ T cells from PBMCs, sampled from culture after CMV antigen stimulation. The V call is TRBV13, the J call TRBJ2-6; 8 positions match TRBD1. The CDR3 region has the DNA TGTGCCAGCAGCCCTCGCGGACGACAGGGGTCCTCTGGGGCCAACGTCCTGACTTTC. The encoded protein is CASSPRGRQGSSGANVLTF.